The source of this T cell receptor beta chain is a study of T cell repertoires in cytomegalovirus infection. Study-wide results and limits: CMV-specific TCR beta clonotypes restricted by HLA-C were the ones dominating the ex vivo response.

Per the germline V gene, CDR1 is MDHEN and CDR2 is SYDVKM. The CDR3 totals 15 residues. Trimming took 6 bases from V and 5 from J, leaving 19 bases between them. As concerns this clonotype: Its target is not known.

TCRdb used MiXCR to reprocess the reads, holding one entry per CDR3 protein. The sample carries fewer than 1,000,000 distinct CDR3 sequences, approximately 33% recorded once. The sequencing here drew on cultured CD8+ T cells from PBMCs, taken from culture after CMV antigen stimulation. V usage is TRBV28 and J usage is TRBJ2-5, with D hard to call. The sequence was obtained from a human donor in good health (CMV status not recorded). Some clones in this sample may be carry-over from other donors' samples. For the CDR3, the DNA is TGTGCCAGCAGCGCGGACCTGCTAGGGATGGAGACCCAGTACTTC. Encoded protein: CASSADLLGMETQYF.